The TCR beta chain under discussion was sequenced for a study of cytomegalovirus exposure and HLA in healthy donors. The donors formed part of the roughly 120-subject validation cohort, distinct from the roughly 660-subject first cohort. Repertoires were generated with immunoSEQ multiplex PCR, while TCRdb's copy carries only in-frame clones and drops some. The sample holds around 190,000 clones; approximately 85% are singletons and the top ten take roughly 1.5%. Regarding this clone: Its antigen is unknown.

Germline assignment: CDR1 SGDLS and CDR2 YYNGEE. After removal of 2 bases from V and 11 bases from J, the junction contained 8 bases not matched to a gene. The CDR3 consists of 14 residues. General study points: Some TCR beta chains (approximately 180 of them) were listed as cytomegalovirus-associated. Both high specificity and high sensitivity reportedly marked the classifier's diagnosis of cytomegalovirus status. Rarity marked most TCR sequences, yet some public TCRs occurred in many donors.

Sequenced: PBMCs. The sequence came from a woman aged 18-29 years in good health and CMV-seronegative. The chain has TRBV9 and TRBJ2-1, with 9 bases matching TRBD2. The chain's CDR3 is CASSVEGREGKQFF. Here the CDR3 DNA reads TGTGCCAGCAGCGTCGAGGGGCGGGAGGGTAAGCAGTTCTTC.